The entry that follows covers one T cell receptor beta chain sequence. Antigen unknown. The CDR3 covers 15 residues. V dropped 2 bases and J dropped 6; count of bases not matched to a gene: 8. The germline gives CDR1 SGHNT, CDR2 YYREEE (reference sequence). Cells were stimulated with overlapping HIV-1 Gag 15-mer peptides. CD40L/CD69 double-negative CD45RO-high memory CD4+ T cells were collected. This was the immunoSEQ version 4 assay in survey mode. Template was genomic DNA at about 9.3 ng/uL, with up to 1 ug used per sample. Only in-frame clones appear in the TCRdb table, and some are missing; sequencing was by immunoSEQ multiplex PCR. The sample records about 36,000 clones, 85% being singletons. This sample stems from a study of persistence of HIV-infected CD4 T cells. Notes on the study in general: Antigen-responding cells were enriched for degenerate expanded CDR3beta sequences.

V is TRBV5-4 and J is TRBJ2-3, with 8 bases identical to TRBD2. The specimen was cultured CD4+ T cells from PBMCs, collected from a patient who received antiretroviral therapy. This TCR was recovered from an adult with HIV. The donor label of this sample is uncertain. This CDR3 reads CASSFSGAVGDTQYF. The CDR3 region has the DNA TGTGCCAGCAGCTTTAGCGGGGCGGTAGGGGATACGCAGTATTTT.